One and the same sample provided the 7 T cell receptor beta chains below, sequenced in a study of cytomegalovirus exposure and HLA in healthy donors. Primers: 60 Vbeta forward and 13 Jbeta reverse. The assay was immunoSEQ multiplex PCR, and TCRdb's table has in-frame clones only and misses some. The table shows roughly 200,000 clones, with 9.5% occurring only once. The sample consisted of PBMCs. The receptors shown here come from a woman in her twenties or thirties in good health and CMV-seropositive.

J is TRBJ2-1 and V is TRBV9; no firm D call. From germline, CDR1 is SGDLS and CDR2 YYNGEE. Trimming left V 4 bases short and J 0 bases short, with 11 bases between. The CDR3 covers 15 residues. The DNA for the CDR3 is TGTGCCAGCAGCACGTTCGCTAGCTCCTACAATGAGCAGTTCTTC. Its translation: CASSTFASSYNEQFF. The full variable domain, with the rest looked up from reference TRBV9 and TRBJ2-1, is DSGVTQTPKHLITATGQRVTLRCSPRSGDLSVYWYQQSLDQGLQFLIQYYNGEERAKGNILERFSAQQFPDLHSELNLSSLELGDSALYFCASSTFASSYNEQFFGPGTRLTVL.

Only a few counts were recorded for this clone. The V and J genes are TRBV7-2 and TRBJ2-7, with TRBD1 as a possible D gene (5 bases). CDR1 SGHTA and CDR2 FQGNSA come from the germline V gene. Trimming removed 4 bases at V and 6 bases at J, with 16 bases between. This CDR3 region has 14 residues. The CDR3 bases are TGTGCCAGCAGCTCCCCCAAGGGGTTCCGCGAGCAGTACTTC. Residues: CASSSPKGFREQYF.

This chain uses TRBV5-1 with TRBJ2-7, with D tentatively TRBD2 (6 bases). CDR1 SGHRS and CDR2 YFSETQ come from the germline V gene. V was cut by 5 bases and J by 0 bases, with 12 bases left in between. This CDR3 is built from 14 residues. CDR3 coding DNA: TGCGCCAGCAGGGGGGACGGGAGCTCCTACGAGCAGTACTTC. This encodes CASRGDGSSYEQYF.

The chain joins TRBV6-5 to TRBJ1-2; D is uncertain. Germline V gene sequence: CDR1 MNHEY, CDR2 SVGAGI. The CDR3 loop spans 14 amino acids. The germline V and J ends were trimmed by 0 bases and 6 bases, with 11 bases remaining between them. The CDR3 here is CASSYSRVRDGYTF. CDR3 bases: TGTGCCAGCAGTTACTCGAGGGTGAGGGATGGCTACACCTTC.

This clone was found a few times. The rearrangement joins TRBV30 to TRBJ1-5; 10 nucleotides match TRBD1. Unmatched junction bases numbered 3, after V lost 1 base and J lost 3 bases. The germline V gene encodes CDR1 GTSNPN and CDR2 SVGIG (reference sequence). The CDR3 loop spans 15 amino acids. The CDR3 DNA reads TGTGCCTGGAGTGGACAGGGGGCTACCAATCAGCCCCAGCATTTT. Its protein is CAWSGQGATNQPQHF.

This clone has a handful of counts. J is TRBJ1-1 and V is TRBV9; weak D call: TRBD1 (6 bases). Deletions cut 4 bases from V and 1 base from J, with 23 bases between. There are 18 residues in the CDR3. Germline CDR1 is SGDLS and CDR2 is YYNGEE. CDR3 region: CASSYLPGVIGENTEAFF. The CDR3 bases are TGTGCCAGCAGCTACCTACCAGGGGTTATAGGTGAGAACACTGAAGCTTTCTTT.

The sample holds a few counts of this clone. The CDR3 reads CASSPLDDSASTDTQYF. The CDR3 nucleotides are TGTGCCAGCAGCCCCCTGGATGATAGCGCTAGCACAGATACGCAGTATTTT. This chain uses TRBV5-6 with TRBJ2-3; the D gene is possibly TRBD2 (5 bases). The CDR3 runs to 17 residues. Looked up from germline, CDR1 is SGHDT and CDR2 is YYEEEE. V dropped 4 bases and J dropped 0 bases, with 18 bases sitting between them.